This TCR beta chain was profiled in a study of blood T cell repertoires in COVID-19. The overall study: The United States, Italy and Spain were the sources of the acute and convalescent COVID-19 samples.

Measured with immunoSEQ multiplex PCR; TCRdb has only the in-frame clones, and not every one. The table lists fewer than 150,000 clones, about 77% of them singletons, with over 15% in the top ten. The germline gives CDR1 LGHDT, CDR2 YNNKEL (reference sequence). Losses at the gene ends were 6 bases for V and 2 bases for J; bases not matched to a gene: 3. The CDR3 extends over 15 amino acids. This clonotype was sampled from a man older than 75 with acute or convalescent COVID-19. Sequenced sample: peripheral blood. The chain links TRBV3-1 (or the pseudogene TRBV3-2) to TRBJ2-2; 10 bases match TRBD2. CDR3 nucleotide sequence: TGTGCCAGCAGACGGACTAGCGGTAACACCGGGGAGCTGTTTTTT. Its translation is CASRRTSGNTGELFF.